The 8 T cell receptor beta chains below were found in one sample sequenced in a study of regulatory T cells in long-lasting Graves disease. The sample's time point: newly diagnosed GD, antithyroid drugs for less than 3 months. PBMC RNA served as the TCR library source. Investigators prepared the TCR beta libraries by applying iRepertoire HTBI primers and Arm-PCR of CDR3 regions. TCRdb re-called the multiplex PCR reads with MiXCR, one entry per CDR3 protein. Of 540,000 or so distinct CDR3 sequences in the sample, roughly 14% were seen once. The data also belong to a second study, concerning T cells in Graves' hyperthyroidism and ophthalmopathy.

The sequencing used peripheral blood mononuclear cells (PBMCs), collected at new diagnosis, from a patient treated with antithyroid drugs. Receptor source: a man aged 30 to 45 with Graves disease.

The table lists this clonotype with many counts. The chain carries TRBV5-1 and TRBJ2-5; TRBD2 matches 8 bases. The trim removed 4 bases at V and 5 bases at J, leaving 10 bases unmatched. CDR3 size: 15 residues. In germline, CDR1 is SGHRS, CDR2 YFSETQ. This CDR3 is CASSPLAGKAETQYF. The CDR3 DNA reads as TGCGCCAGCAGCCCTTTAGCGGGGAAGGCGGAGACCCAGTACTTC.

Many counts were recorded for this clonotype. For the CDR3, the DNA is TGTGCCAGCAGTTCGAATGGCGGGAGAGGCGATACGCAGTATTTT. Residues: CASSSNGGRGDTQYF. The chain uses TRBV12-3 or TRBV12-4 and TRBJ2-3; 7 nucleotides agree with TRBD2. The V gene end was trimmed by 4 bases and the J gene end by 6 bases; junction bases not matched to a gene: 10. The length of the CDR3 is 15 residues.

On this clonotype itself: This sequence may be a read error, since a much larger clone differs from it by one base. This sequence joins TRBV5-1 and TRBJ2-3; 7 nucleotides agree with TRBD1. With 4 bases clipped from V and 4 bases from J, the junction kept 12 bases outside the gene matches. The CDR3 has 16 residues. CDR1 SGHRS and CDR2 YFSETQ come from the germline V gene. The CDR3, as DNA: TGCGCCAGCAGCGTCTACTCCGGGACAGAAGCAGATACGCAGTATTTT. Amino acid sequence: CASSVYSGTEADTQYF.

This clonotype was seen many times. This sequence joins TRBV29-1 and TRBJ2-4; 8 nucleotides agree with TRBD2. The CDR3 totals 15 residues. V shed 6 bases, J shed 0 bases, and the junction held 7 bases outside the gene matches. Germline V gene sequence: CDR1 SQVTM, CDR2 ANQGSEA. CDR3 sequence: CSVSIAGLAKNIQYF. CDR3 nucleotides: TGCAGCGTGTCAATAGCGGGACTAGCCAAAAACATTCAGTACTTC.

This clonotype was seen many times. This sequence joins TRBV30 and TRBJ2-5; 8 positions match TRBD1. Germline lookup yields CDR1 GTSNPN and CDR2 SVGIG (reference sequence). The CDR3 covers 13 residues. Germline trimming cut 3 bases from V and 4 bases from J; bases unmatched to any gene: 4. CDR3 in amino acids: CAWSRQGRETQYF. The DNA for the CDR3 is TGTGCCTGGAGCAGACAGGGGCGAGAGACCCAGTACTTC. The complete variable domain, with remaining parts taken from reference TRBV30 and TRBJ2-5, reads SQTIHQWPATLVQPVGSPLSLECTVEGTSNPNLYWYRQAAGRGLQLLFYSVGIGQISSEVPQNLSASRPQDRQFILSSKKLLLSDSGFYLCAWSRQGRETQYFGPGTRLLVL.

The chain combines TRBV20-1 with TRBJ2-3; 7 nucleotides line up with TRBD2. V shed 0 bases and J 4 bases; nucleotides not matched to a gene: 7. Looked up from germline, CDR1 is DFQATT and CDR2 is SNEGSKA (reference sequence). This CDR3 region has 15 residues. The CDR3 DNA reads TGCAGTGCTAGAGATCGCCAGGCGGGAGCAGATACGCAGTATTTT. Protein product: CSARDRQAGADTQYF.

This clonotype showed up many times. This rearrangement joins TRBV12-3 or TRBV12-4 to TRBJ2-1, with D possibly being TRBD2 (6 bases). CDR3 length equals 15 residues. V dropped 6 bases and J dropped 1 base, with 13 bases sitting between them. The CDR3 nucleotides are TGTGCCAGCAGCCAAGACGGGGGATCCTACAATGAGCAGTTCTTC. It specifies CASSQDGGSYNEQFF.

This clonotype was recorded a few times. The CDR3 is CASSVRSSYNEQFF. CDR3 coding DNA: TGTGCCAGTTCTGTTCGGAGCTCCTACAATGAGCAGTTCTTC. The chain employs TRBV5-4 and TRBJ2-1; D is ambiguous. Per germline, CDR1 SGHNT and CDR2 YYREEE (reference sequence). CDR3 size: 14 residues. Trimming cost V 8 bases and J 0 bases, with 12 bases left between them.